This record covers a single T cell receptor (beta chain). Its antigen is not identified. A much larger clone sits a single nucleotide away, making a read error possible. This specimen comes from a study of breast tumors, draining lymph nodes, adjacent tissues. Study-level results: Tumors had less TCR diversity than lymph nodes, more than nontumor tissue. Tumor T cell lymph node origin was a supported hypothesis, not proven. Most tumor T cells seemingly derive from lymph node, then expand in tumor. Tumor and nontumor repertoires were significantly more similar in luminal-like than in basal-like breast cancer.

Breast cancer patients provided tissue from their axillary draining lymph nodes. MiXCR, run by TCRdb on the multiplex PCR reads, gives a single entry per CDR3 protein. The table has about 180,000 distinct CDR3 sequences, 30% to 35% seen once. The CDR3 runs to 16 residues. Germline CDR1 reads DFQATT; CDR2 reads SNEGSKA (reference sequence). With V trimmed by 3 bases and J by 5 bases, 13 bases remained unmatched. Sample: axillary lymph node tissue. The V and J genes are TRBV20-1 and TRBJ2-7; 10 bases fit TRBD2. The receptor was derived from a female donor with breast cancer. Some clones in this sample may be carry-over from other donors' samples. The CDR3 loop reads CSASRKGTSASDEQYF. The CDR3 coding sequence is TGCAGTGCTAGTCGTAAAGGGACTAGCGCGAGCGACGAGCAGTACTTC.